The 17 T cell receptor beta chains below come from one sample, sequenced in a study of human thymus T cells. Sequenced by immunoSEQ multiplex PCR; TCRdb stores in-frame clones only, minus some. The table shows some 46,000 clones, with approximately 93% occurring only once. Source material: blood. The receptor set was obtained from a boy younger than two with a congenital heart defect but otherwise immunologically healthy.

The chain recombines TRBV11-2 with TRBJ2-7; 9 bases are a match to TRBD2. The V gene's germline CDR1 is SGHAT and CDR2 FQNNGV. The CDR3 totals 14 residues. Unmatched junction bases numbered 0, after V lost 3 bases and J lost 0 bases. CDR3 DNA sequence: TGTGCCAGCAGCTTGACTAGCGGCTCCTACGAGCAGTACTTC. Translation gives CASSLTSGSYEQYF.

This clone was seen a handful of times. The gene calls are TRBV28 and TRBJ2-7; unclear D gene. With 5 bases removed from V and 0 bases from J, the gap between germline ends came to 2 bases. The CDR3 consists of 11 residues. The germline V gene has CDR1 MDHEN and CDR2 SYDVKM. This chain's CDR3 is CASSASYEQYF. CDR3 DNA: TGTGCCAGCAGTGCCTCCTACGAGCAGTACTTC.

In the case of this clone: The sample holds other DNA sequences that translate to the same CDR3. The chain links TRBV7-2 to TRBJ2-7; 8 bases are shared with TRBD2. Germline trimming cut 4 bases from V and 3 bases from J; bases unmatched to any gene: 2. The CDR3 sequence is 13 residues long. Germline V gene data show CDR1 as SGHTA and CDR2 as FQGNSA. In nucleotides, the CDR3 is TGTGCCAGCAGCTCAAGCGGGGGCTACGAGCAGTACTTC. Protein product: CASSSSGGYEQYF.

CDR3 region: CASRASPLLAAYNEQFF. The CDR3, as DNA: TGTGCCAGCAGGGCATCTCCCCTACTAGCGGCCTACAATGAGCAGTTCTTC. The chain uses TRBV2 and TRBJ2-1, with TRBD2 matching over 8 bases. Germline trimming cut 6 bases from V and 2 bases from J; bases unmatched to any gene: 12. The CDR3 spans 17 residues. Germline assignment: CDR1 SNHLY and CDR2 FYNNEI.

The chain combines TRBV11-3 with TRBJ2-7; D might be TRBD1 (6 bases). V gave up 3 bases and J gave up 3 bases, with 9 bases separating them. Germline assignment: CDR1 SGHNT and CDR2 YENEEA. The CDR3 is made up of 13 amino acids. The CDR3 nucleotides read TGTGCCAGCAGCTTTGACAGGTTCTACGAGCAGTACTTC. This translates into CASSFDRFYEQYF.

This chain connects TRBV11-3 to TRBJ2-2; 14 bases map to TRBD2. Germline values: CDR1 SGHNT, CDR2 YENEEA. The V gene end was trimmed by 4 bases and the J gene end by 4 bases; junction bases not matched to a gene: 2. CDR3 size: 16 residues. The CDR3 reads CASSSGLAGVTGELFF. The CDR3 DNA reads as TGTGCCAGCAGCTCGGGACTAGCGGGGGTCACCGGGGAGCTGTTTTTT.

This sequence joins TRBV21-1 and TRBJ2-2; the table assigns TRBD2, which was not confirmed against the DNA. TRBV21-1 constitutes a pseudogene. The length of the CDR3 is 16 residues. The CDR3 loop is CASSKEGRGNTGELFF. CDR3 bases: TGTGCCAGCAGCAAAGAAGGGAGAGGGAACACCGGGGAGCTGTTTTTT.

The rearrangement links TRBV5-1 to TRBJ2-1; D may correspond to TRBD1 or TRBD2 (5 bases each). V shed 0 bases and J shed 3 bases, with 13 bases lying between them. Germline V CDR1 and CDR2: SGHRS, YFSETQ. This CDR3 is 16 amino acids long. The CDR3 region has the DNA TGCGCCAGCAGCTTGGGTACGGGGACCATCTACAATGAGCAGTTCTTC. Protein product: CASSLGTGTIYNEQFF.

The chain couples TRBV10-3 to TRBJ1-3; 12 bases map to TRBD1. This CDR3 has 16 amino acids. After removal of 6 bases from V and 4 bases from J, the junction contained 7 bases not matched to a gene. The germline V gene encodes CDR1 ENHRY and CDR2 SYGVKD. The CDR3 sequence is CAIRLGTGGTGNTIYF. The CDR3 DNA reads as TGTGCCATCAGGCTCGGGACAGGGGGCACGGGAAACACCATATATTTT.

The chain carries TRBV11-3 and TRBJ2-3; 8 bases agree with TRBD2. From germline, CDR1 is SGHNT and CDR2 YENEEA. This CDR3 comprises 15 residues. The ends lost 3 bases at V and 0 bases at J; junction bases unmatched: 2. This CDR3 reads CASSFRGGSTDTQYF. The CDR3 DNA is TGTGCCAGCAGCTTCCGCGGGGGGAGCACAGATACGCAGTATTTT.

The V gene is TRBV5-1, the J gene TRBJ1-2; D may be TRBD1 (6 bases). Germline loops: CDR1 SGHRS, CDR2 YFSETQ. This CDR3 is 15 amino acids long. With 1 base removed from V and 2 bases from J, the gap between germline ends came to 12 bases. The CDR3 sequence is CASSLLQGPNYGYTF. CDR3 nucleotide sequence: TGCGCCAGCAGCTTGTTACAGGGTCCAAACTATGGCTACACCTTC.

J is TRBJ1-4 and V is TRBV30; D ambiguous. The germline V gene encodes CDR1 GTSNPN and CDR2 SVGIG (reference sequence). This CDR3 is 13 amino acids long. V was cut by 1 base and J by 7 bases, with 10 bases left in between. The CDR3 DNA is TGTGCCTGGAGTGAGGGATATAGTGAAAAACTGTTTTTT. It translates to CAWSEGYSEKLFF. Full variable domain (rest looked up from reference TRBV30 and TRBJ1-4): SQTIHQWPATLVQPVGSPLSLECTVEGTSNPNLYWYRQAAGRGLQLLFYSVGIGQISSEVPQNLSASRPQDRQFILSSKKLLLSDSGFYLCAWSEGYSEKLFFGSGTQLSVL.

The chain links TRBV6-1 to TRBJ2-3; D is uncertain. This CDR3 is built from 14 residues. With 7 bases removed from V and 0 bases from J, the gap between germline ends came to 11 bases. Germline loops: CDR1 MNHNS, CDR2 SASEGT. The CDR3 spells CASITRPSTDTQYF. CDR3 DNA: TGTGCCAGCATTACCCGACCGAGCACAGATACGCAGTATTTT.

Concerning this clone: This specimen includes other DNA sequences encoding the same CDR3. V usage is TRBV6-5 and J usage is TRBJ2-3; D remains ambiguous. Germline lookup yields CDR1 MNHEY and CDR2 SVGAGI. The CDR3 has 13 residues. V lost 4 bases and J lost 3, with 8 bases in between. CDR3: CASSLPGTDTQYF. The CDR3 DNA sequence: TGTGCCAGCAGTTTGCCCGGGACAGATACGCAGTATTTT.

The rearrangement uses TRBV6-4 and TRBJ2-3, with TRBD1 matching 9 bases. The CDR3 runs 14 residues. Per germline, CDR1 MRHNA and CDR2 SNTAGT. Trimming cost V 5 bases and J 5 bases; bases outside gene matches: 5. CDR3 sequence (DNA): TGTGCCAGCAGTTTACAGGGGGCGGGAGATACGCAGTATTTT. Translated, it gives CASSLQGAGDTQYF.

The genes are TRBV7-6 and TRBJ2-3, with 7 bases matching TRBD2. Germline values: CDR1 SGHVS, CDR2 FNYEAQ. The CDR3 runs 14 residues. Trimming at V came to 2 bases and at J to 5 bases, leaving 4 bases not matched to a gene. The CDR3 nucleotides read TGTGCCAGCAGCTTATATGGGAGGGGAGATACGCAGTATTTT. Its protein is CASSLYGRGDTQYF.

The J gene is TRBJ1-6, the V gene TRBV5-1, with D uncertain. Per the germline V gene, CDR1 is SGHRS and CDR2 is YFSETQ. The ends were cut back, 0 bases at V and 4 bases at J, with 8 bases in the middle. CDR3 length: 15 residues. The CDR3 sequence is CASSLGQQYNSPLHF. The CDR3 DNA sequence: TGCGCCAGCAGCTTGGGACAACAGTATAATTCACCCCTCCACTTT.